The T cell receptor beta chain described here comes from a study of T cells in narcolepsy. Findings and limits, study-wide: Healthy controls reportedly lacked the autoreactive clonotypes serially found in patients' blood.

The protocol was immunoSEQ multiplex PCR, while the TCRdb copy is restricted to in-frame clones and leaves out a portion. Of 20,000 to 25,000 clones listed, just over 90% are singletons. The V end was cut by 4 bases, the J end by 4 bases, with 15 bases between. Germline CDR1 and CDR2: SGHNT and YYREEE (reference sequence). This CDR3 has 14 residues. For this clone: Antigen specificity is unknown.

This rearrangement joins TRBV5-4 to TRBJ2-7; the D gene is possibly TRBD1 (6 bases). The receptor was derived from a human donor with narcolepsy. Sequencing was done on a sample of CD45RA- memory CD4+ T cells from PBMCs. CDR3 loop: CASSGGSGAYEQYF. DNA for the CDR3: TGTGCCAGCAGCGGTGGTTCAGGGGCGTACGAGCAGTACTTC.